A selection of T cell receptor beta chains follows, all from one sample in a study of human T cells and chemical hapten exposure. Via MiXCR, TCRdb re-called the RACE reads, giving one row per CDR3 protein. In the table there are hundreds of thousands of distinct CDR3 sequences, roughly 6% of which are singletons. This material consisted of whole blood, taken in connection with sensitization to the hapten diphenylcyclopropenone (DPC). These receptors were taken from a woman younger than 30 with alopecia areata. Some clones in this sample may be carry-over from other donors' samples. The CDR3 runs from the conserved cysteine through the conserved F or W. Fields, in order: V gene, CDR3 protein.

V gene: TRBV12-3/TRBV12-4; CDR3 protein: CASSFLLGGSTEAFF
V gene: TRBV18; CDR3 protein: CASSPRTEDSPLHF
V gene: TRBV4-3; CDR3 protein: CASSQDNRSRYTIYF
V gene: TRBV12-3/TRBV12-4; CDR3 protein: CASGQQGLGSYEQYF
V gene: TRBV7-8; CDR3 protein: CASTVGEGIGTEAFF
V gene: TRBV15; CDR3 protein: CATSARSGQNIQYF
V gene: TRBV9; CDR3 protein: CASSQGQGFTGELFF
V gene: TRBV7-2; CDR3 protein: CASQGLAGLDQFF
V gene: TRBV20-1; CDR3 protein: CSARKIRGVQETQYF
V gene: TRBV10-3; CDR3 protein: CAISESTGKFEAFF
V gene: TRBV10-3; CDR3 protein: CAISESAASGDRNEQFF
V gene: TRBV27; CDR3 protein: CASSPRTNHEQYF
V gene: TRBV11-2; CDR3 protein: CASSSTGDPGVETQYF